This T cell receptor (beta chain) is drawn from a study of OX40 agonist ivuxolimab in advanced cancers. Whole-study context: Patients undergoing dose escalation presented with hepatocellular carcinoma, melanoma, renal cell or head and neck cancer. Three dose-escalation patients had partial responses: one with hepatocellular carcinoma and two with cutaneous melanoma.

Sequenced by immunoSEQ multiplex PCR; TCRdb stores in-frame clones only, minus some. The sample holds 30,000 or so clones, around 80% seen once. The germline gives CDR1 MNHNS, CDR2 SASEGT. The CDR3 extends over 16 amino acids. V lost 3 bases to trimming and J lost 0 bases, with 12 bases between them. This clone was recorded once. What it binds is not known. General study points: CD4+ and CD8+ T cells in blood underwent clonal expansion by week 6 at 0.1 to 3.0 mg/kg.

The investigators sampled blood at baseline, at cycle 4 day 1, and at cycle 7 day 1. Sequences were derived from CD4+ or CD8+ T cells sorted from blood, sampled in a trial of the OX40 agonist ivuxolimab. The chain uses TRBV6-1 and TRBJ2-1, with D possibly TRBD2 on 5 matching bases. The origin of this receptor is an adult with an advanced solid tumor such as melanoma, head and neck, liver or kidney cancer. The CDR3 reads CASSDAVGNSYNEQFF. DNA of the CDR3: TGTGCCAGCAGTGATGCGGTCGGGAACTCCTACAATGAGCAGTTCTTC.